This T cell receptor beta chain was found in a study of control samples from healthy donors and cancer patients. The assay was immunoSEQ multiplex PCR, and TCRdb's table has in-frame clones only and misses some. This table holds roughly 63,000 clones, 90% found once. The V end was cut by 2 bases, the J end by 1 base, with 4 bases between. This CDR3 has 14 residues. The germline V gene has CDR1 SGHDT and CDR2 YYEEEE. This TCR derives from a man aged 60 to 75 with colorectal cancer. Sequenced sample: PBMCs. The J gene is TRBJ1-6, the V gene TRBV5-6; D gene ambiguous. In DNA form, the CDR3 reads TGTGCCAGCAGCTTCGGGTCCTATAATTCACCCCTCCACTTT. It codes for CASSFGSYNSPLHF.